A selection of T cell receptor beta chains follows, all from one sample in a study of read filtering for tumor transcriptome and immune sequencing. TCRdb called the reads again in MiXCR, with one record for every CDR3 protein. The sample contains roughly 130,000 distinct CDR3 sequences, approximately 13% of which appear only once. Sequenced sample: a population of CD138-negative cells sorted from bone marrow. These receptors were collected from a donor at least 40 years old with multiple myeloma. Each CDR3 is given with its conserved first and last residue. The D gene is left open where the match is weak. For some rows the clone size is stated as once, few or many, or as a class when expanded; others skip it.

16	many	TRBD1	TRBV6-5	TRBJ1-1	CASSSGRDRGGTEAFF	TGTGCCAGCAGTTCCGGACGGGACAGGGGAGGGACTGAAGCTTTCTTT
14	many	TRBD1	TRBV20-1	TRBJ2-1	CSVRTGAPYNEQFF	TGCAGTGTCCGGACAGGGGCCCCCTACAATGAGCAGTTCTTC
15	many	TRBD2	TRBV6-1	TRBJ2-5	CASSLGGGYQETQYF	TGTGCCAGCAGCCTCGGGGGGGGGTACCAAGAGACCCAGTACTTC
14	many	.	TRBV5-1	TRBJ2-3	CASSLAPGADTQYF	TGCGCCAGCAGCTTGGCACCCGGGGCAGATACGCAGTATTTT
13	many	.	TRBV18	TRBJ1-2	CAARAVSSYGYTF	TGTGCCGCCCGAGCTGTGAGTTCCTATGGCTACACCTTC
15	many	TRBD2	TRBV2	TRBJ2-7	CASIPRLADSYEQYF	TGTGCCAGCATCCCCAGACTAGCGGACTCCTACGAGCAGTACTTC
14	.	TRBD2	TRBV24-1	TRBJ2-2	CATRSGRAYGELFF	TGTGCCACCAGGAGCGGGAGGGCCTACGGGGAGCTGTTTTTT
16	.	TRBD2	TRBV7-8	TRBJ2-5	CASSEVKGLAASMTAF	TGTGCCAGCAGTGAGGTCAAGGGACTAGCGGCCTCCATGACGGCGTTC
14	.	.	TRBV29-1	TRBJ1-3	CSVDLSGAGNTIYF	TGCAGCGTTGACTTATCAGGGGCTGGAAACACCATATATTTT
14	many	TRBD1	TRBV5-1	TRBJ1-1	CASSRTGVDTEAFF	TGCGCCAGCAGCCGGACAGGTGTGGACACTGAAGCTTTCTTT
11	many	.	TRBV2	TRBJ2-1	CASSVSDERFF	TGTGCCAGCTCTGTATCCGATGAGCGGTTCTTC
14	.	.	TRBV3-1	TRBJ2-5	CASSQGIPQETQYF	TGTGCCAGCAGCCAAGGTATCCCCCAAGAGACCCAGTACTTC
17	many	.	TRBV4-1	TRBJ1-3	CASSQRETVSSGNTIYF	TGCGCCAGCAGCCAAAGGGAAACGGTTAGCTCTGGAAACACCATATATTTT
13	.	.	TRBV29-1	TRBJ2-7	CSVHRTGSYEQYF	TGCAGCGTTCACAGAACGGGCTCCTACGAGCAGTACTTC
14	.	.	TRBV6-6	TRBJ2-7	CASRGGRGVDEQYF	TGTGCCAGCAGGGGGGGCAGGGGAGTCGACGAGCAGTACTTC
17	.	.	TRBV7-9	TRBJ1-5	CASSSRDSGRLGQPQHF	TGTGCCAGCAGCTCCCGGGACTCGGGACGCTTGGGCCAGCCCCAGCATTTT
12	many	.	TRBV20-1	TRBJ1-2	CSATGYGYGYTF	TGCAGTGCTACCGGATACGGCTATGGCTACACCTTC
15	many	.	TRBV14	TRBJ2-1	CASSHRGSRGNEQFF	TGTGCCAGCAGCCACCGAGGATCGAGAGGGAATGAGCAGTTCTTC
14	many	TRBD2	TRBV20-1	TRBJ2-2	CSAQTSGGAGELFF	TGCAGTGCGCAGACTAGCGGGGGGGCCGGGGAGCTGTTTTTT
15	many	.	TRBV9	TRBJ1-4	CASSVGDATNEKLFF	TGTGCCAGCAGCGTAGGTGATGCAACTAATGAAAAACTGTTTTTT
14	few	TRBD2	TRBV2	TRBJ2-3	CASSGGRGTDTQYF	TGTGCCAGTAGCGGGGGCCGGGGCACAGATACGCAGTATTTT
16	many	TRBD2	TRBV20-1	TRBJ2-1	CSALPELAGIVNEQFF	TGCAGTGCTCTTCCGGAACTAGCGGGAATCGTCAATGAGCAGTTCTTC
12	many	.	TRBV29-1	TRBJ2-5	CSVGREQETQYF	TGCAGCGTTGGCAGGGAGCAAGAGACCCAGTACTTC
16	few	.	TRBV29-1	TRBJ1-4	CSAKTWEGSTNEKLFF	TGCAGCGCGAAGACGTGGGAGGGATCAACTAATGAAAAACTGTTTTTT
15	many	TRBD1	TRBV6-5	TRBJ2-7	CASRGSGTGGREQYF	TGTGCCAGCAGGGGTTCCGGGACAGGGGGCCGAGAGCAGTACTTC
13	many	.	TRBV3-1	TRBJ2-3	CASSPLKTDTQYF	TGTGCCAGCAGCCCTTTGAAAACAGATACGCAGTATTTT
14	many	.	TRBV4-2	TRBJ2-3	CASSQEGFADTQYF	TGTGCCAGCAGCCAAGAGGGTTTCGCAGATACGCAGTATTTT
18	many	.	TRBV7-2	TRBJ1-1	CASSLVGAVQQRNTEAFF	TGTGCCAGCAGCTTAGTGGGGGCCGTACAACAACGGAACACTGAAGCTTTCTTT
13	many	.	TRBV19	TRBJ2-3	CASSIVGADTQYF	TGTGCCAGTAGTATAGTAGGGGCGGATACGCAGTATTTT
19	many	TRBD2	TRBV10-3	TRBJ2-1	CAISGGLAGGLGPYNEQFF	TGTGCCATCAGTGGAGGACTAGCGGGAGGTTTAGGCCCCTACAATGAGCAGTTCTTC
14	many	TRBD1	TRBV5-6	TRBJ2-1	CASTRDRDSVVGGF	TGTGCCAGCACCCGGGACAGGGACTCCGTGGTGGGGGGATTC
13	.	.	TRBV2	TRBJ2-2	CASTLTMTGELFF	TGTGCCAGCACCCTAACAATGACCGGGGAGCTGTTTTTT
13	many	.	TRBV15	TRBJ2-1	CATSRDPGSEQFF	TGTGCCACCAGCAGAGATCCCGGGTCTGAGCAGTTCTTC
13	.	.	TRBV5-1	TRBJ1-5	CASSLSPSQPQHF	TGCGCCAGCAGCTTGTCTCCTTCGCAGCCCCAGCATTTT
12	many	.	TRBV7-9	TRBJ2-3	CASRQNADTQYF	TGTGCCAGCAGACAGAACGCAGATACGCAGTATTTT
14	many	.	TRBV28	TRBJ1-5	CASLQGWGNQPQHF	TGTGCCAGCCTCCAGGGGTGGGGCAATCAGCCCCAGCATTTT
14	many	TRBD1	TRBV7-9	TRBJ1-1	CASSFSQGTSEAFF	TGTGCCAGCAGCTTCTCACAGGGGACATCCGAAGCTTTCTTT
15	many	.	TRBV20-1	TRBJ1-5	CSARDSGIRIQPQHF	TGCAGTGCTAGAGATTCGGGGATTCGGATTCAGCCCCAGCATTTT
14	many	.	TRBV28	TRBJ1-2	CASSEGSGIYGYTF	TGTGCCAGCAGTGAGGGGTCAGGCATCTATGGCTACACCTTC
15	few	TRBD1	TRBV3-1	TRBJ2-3	CASSQGQGVTDTQYF	TGTGCCAGCAGCCAGGGACAGGGGGTCACAGATACGCAGTATTTT
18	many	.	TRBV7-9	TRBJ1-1	CASSSQPRAGNMDTEAFF	TGTGCCAGCAGCTCCCAACCCAGGGCTGGGAACATGGACACTGAAGCTTTCTTT
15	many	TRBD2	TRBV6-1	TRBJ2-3	CASRGLAGSTDTQYF	TGTGCCAGCAGAGGACTAGCGGGCAGCACAGATACGCAGTATTTT
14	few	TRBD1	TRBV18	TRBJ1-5	CASSPGQGRQPQHF	TGTGCCAGCTCACCTGGACAGGGGAGACAGCCCCAGCATTTT
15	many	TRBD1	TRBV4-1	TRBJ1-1	CASSRGQGVNTEAFF	TGCGCCAGCAGCAGGGGACAGGGTGTAAACACTGAAGCTTTCTTT
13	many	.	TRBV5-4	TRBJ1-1	CASSFQVNTEAFF	TGTGCCAGCAGCTTTCAGGTGAACACTGAAGCTTTCTTT
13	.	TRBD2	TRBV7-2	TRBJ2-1	CASSAGRGVPSFF	TGTGCCAGCAGCGCAGGCCGGGGGGTTCCCTCATTCTTC
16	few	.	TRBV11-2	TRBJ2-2	CASSLVSRGNTGELFF	TGTGCCAGCAGCTTAGTCTCCAGGGGGAACACCGGGGAGCTGTTTTTT
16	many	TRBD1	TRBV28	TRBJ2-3	CASSLTGNRPKDTQYF	TGTGCCAGCAGTTTGACAGGGAATAGACCCAAAGATACGCAGTATTTT
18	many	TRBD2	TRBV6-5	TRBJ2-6	CASSSGLAGTAGANVLTF	TGTGCCAGCAGTTCGGGACTAGCGGGGACTGCTGGGGCCAACGTCCTGACTTTC
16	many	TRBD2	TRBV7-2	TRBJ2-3	CASSFQSGRATDTQYF	TGTGCCAGCAGCTTCCAAAGCGGGAGGGCCACAGATACGCAGTATTTT
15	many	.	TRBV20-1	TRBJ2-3	CSARGGGPSTDTQYF	TGCAGTGCTAGAGGGGGGGGCCCTAGCACAGATACGCAGTATTTT
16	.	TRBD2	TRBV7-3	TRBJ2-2	CASSPPGLADTGELFF	TGTGCCAGCAGCCCCCCGGGACTAGCGGACACCGGGGAGCTGTTTTTT
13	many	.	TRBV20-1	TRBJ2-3	CSARAPLTDTQYF	TGCAGTGCTAGAGCCCCTTTGACAGATACGCAGTATTTT
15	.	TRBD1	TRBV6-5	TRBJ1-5	CASRERRGPDQPQHF	TGTGCCAGCAGGGAAAGAAGGGGGCCCGATCAGCCCCAGCATTTT
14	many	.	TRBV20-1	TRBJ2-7	CSAKAGGNSYEQYF	TGCAGTGCTAAGGCGGGTGGAAACTCCTACGAGCAGTACTTC
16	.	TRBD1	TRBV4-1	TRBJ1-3	CASSQFTGGTGNTIYF	TGCGCCAGCAGCCAATTCACAGGGGGCACTGGAAACACCATATATTTT
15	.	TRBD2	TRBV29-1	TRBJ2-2	CSVRGGGEDTGELFF	TGCAGCGTTCGCGGCGGGGGGGAAGACACCGGGGAGCTGTTTTTT
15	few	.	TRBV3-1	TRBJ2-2	CASSQGSIPTGELFF	TGTGCCAGCAGCCAAGGGTCGATCCCCACCGGGGAGCTGTTTTTT